This T cell receptor beta chain was obtained from a study of T cells expressing NK-cell markers (dated by TCRdb to 2020 to 2022). Broadly, across the study: TCR beta-chain repertoires were profiled in sorted CD3+CD56+NKG2C+, CD3+CD56+NKG2C- and CD3+CD56-NKG2C+ T-cell subsets from about 8 donors. Illumina HiSeq 2000/2500, MiSeq or NextSeq was used to sequence libraries as 2 x 150 bp reads. Among the eight sequenced donors, seven were HCMV-seropositive and one was HCMV-seronegative. Randomly selected healthy volunteers, three men and five women, were used as the eight sequenced donors. Overall study results and their limits: Those dominant clonotypes were again the most abundant among CD3+CD56-NKG2C+ cells in a few donors, at about 25-65%. Whether the expanded NKG2C-expressing T cell clones were specific for HCMV antigens remained unclear. In over five donors, the dominant CD3+CD56+NKG2C+ clonotypes were among the top 10 CD8+ clonotypes and accounted for about 1.0-7.0% of CD8+ T cells.

A commercial ELISA kit detecting HCMV-specific IgG in serum was used to determine HCMV serostatus. Peripheral blood mononuclear cells were isolated from blood by Ficoll density gradient centrifugation. Of note for this clonotype: Its antigen target is currently unknown.

Sequencing was carried out with an Illumina HiSeq 2000. TCR beta cDNA libraries were prepared using 5'RACE template switching, which introduced a universal primer site and unique molecular identifiers. Priming for cDNA synthesis came from the TCR beta constant segment, and two successive PCR amplification steps followed. The source study handled its data this way. MIGEC was used to demultiplex reads and group reads by UMI, and MiTCR was used to assemble and quantify clonotypes. To exclude erroneous sequences, only TCR cDNA sequences supported by at least two reads were retained. The tcR package was used for downstream repertoire analysis, and clonotypes were matched between fractions using CDR3 nucleotide sequence together with V segment. VDJmatch was used to annotate antigen specificity against VDJdb, with one amino acid substitution in CDR3 allowed. TCRdb reprocessed the reads, so every CDR3 protein sequence counts as one entry and DNA is not shown. TCRdb's processing, not the authors' own work, is the source of the V and J calls. The sample has 20,000 or so distinct CDR3 sequences on record. The top ten hold around 60% of the sample.

This sequence was found in a man aged 18 to 70 in good health. Sequenced material: blood T cells: a sorted CD56 or NKG2C T cell subset, CD4+ or CD8+ T cells, or bulk PBMC T cells (not recorded which).

The CDR3 amino acid sequence is: CASSYGQGSFGEAFF. The rearranged segments are TRBV7-2 and TRBJ1-1; there is no DNA to check the TCRdb D call of TRBD1. The germline V gene specifies SGHTA as CDR1 and FQGNSA as CDR2. From the cysteine through the phenylalanine, the CDR3 covers 15 amino acids. The DNA sequence is not available.